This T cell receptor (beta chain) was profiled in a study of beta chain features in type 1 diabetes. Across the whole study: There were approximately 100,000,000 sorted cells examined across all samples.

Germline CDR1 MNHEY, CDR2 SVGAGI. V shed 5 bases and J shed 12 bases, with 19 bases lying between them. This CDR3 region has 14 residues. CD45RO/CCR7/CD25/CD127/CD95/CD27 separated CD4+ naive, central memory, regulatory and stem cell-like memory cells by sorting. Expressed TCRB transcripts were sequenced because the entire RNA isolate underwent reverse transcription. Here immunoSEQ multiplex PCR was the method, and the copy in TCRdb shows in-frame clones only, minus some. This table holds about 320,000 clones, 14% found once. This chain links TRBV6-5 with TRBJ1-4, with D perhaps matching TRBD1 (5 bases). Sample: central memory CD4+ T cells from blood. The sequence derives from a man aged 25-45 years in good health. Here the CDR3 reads CASSIKRGSSELFF. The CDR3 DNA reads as TGTGCCAGCAGTATTAAGAGGGGAAGCTCGGAACTGTTTTTT.